The next 20 T cell receptor beta chains were all read from a single sample in a study of CD8+CD57+ T cells in acquired aplastic anemia. The TCR beta profiling, which covered VDJ combination and CDR3 sequence, was carried out using genomic DNA as the template. TCRdb redid the calling of the reads with MiXCR, one entry per CDR3 protein. The sample shows fewer than 250,000 distinct CDR3 sequences, around 50% of them seen only once. The sample comprised sorted CD4+, CD8+, or CD8+CD57+ T cells (not recorded which) from PBMCs. These receptors came from a human donor in good health, serving as a control.

Remarks on this clonotype: A much larger clone differs by one base, so this may be a read error. The gene calls are TRBV5-1 and TRBJ1-4; no reliable D call. CDR1 is SGHRS and CDR2 is YFSETQ in the germline V gene. This CDR3 has 15 amino acids. The CDR3 reads CARIRGGTTNEELFF. The CDR3 nucleotides are TGTGCCAGAATCCGGGGAGGAACCACTAATGAAGAACTGTTTTTT.

The chain joins TRBV20-1 to TRBJ2-7, with D hard to call. The germline gives CDR1 DFQATT, CDR2 SNEGSKA (reference sequence). This CDR3 region has 13 residues. The V gene lost 3 bases and the J gene lost 2 bases, with 11 bases spanning the gap. The CDR3 here is CSASSPVTYEQYF. In DNA form, the CDR3 reads TGCAGTGCTAGCTCACCCGTTACCTACGAGCAGTACTTC.

In its sample, this clonotype was seen many times. V and J are TRBV19 and TRBJ2-3; the D is unclear. V was trimmed by 3 bases and J by 1 base, leaving 5 bases between them. The length of the CDR3 is 13 residues. Germline V CDR1 and CDR2: LNHDA, SQIVND (reference sequence). CDR3 coding DNA: TGTGCCAGTAGTATTGGGGGCACAGATACGCAGTATTTT. It encodes CASSIGGTDTQYF.

About this clonotype: The junction departs from germline at one end; a sequencing error may be responsible. This rearrangement joins TRBV12-3 or TRBV12-4 to TRBJ2-7, with D possibly matching TRBD1 (5 bases). CDR3 length: 14 residues. CDR3 residues: CASSEAGRTYEQYF. CDR3 DNA sequence: TGCGCCAGCAGTGAGGCAGGGCGAACCTACGAGCAGTACTTC.

This clonotype was seen a handful of times. The rearrangement joins TRBV19 to TRBJ1-1, with D possibly matching TRBD1 (6 bases). The ends were cut back, 3 bases at V and 11 bases at J, with 16 bases in the middle. This CDR3 has 13 amino acids. Germline V CDR1 and CDR2: LNHDA, SQIVND (reference sequence). The CDR3 region has the DNA TGTGCCAGTAGTATCTCGGGGGCAACCCATGCTTTCTTT. Encoded protein: CASSISGATHAFF.

The table lists this clonotype with a few counts. J is TRBJ2-1 and V is TRBV24-1; 7 bases are a match to TRBD1. There are 15 residues in the CDR3. J gave up 7 bases and V 1 base, and 6 bases lay outside the gene matches. Per the germline V gene, CDR1 is KGHDR and CDR2 is SFDVKD. This CDR3 is CATSDFDRVRNEQFF. The CDR3 nucleotides are TGTGCCACCAGTGATTTTGACAGGGTAAGGAATGAGCAGTTCTTC.

This clonotype was counted many times. This sequence joins TRBV11-2 and TRBJ2-1; no clear D gene. The CDR3 loop spans 14 amino acids. Germline CDR1 reads SGHAT; CDR2 reads FQNNGV. V gave up 5 bases and J gave up 3 bases, with 11 bases separating them. The chain's CDR3 is CASSTIGFYNEQFF. CDR3 DNA: TGTGCCAGCAGCACCATCGGGTTCTACAATGAGCAGTTCTTC.

This clonotype was observed many times. V is TRBV7-6 and J is TRBJ2-5; TRBD2 aligns across 7 bases. After removal of 4 bases from V and 2 bases from J, the junction contained 1 base not matched to a gene. Germline loops: CDR1 SGHVS, CDR2 FNYEAQ. CDR3 length: 13 residues. The CDR3 spells CASSSGRQETQYF. DNA for the CDR3: TGTGCCAGCAGCTCCGGGAGGCAAGAGACCCAGTACTTC.

The chain uses TRBV7-9 and TRBJ2-2; D is uncertain. Between the trimmed V and J ends, which lost 6 bases and 6 bases, there was a span of 17 bases. Germline CDR1 SEHNR, CDR2 FQNEAQ (reference sequence). The CDR3 loop spans 15 amino acids. CDR3 nucleotide sequence: TGTGCCAGCAGACCCTTACCAGAGTCCCCCGGGGAGCTGTTTTTT. It is translated as CASRPLPESPGELFF. Filled out from reference TRBV7-9 and TRBJ2-2, the complete variable domain reads DTGVSQNPRHKITKRGQNVTFRCDPISEHNRLYWYRQTLGQGPEFLTYFQNEAQLEKSRLLSDRFSAERPKGSFSTLEIQRTEQGDSAMYLCASRPLPESPGELFFGEGSRLTVL.

This chain connects TRBV19 to TRBJ1-5; 7 bases line up with TRBD1. V shed 5 bases and J 0 bases; nucleotides not matched to a gene: 7. CDR1 and CDR2 from the germline V gene are LNHDA and SQIVND (reference sequence). The CDR3 length is 16 residues. The CDR3 DNA sequence: TGTGCCAGTAGTGGATACAGACAGGGTAGCAATCAGCCCCAGCATTTT. Its translation: CASSGYRQGSNQPQHF.

J is TRBJ1-1 and V is TRBV9, with 7 bases aligning to TRBD1. After removal of 0 bases from V and 4 bases from J, the junction contained 12 bases not matched to a gene. Germline CDR1 and CDR2: SGDLS and YYNGEE. The CDR3 contains 17 residues. The CDR3 region has the DNA TGTGCCAGCAGCGTAGGTAGGAGGGGGCCGGGGGTCACTGAAGCTTTCTTT. Its translation is CASSVGRRGPGVTEAFF.

About this clonotype itself: This may come from a read error, since a much larger clone is one base off. No conserved phenylalanine or tryptophan ends this CDR3, so it is likely a read error. The chain couples TRBV12-3 or TRBV12-4 to TRBJ1-5, with 7 positions matching TRBD1. J gave up 4 bases and V 8 bases, and 8 bases lay outside the gene matches. The CDR3 runs to 14 residues. CDR3: CASSGGLGNQPQHS. Written as DNA, the CDR3 is TGTGCCAGCTCAGGGGGGCTGGGAAATCAGCCCCAGCATTCT.

This clonotype has a count of ten or more. CDR3 nucleotides: TGCAGTGCTAGAACCTCGGGACACAACTATGGCTACACCTTC. Its translation is CSARTSGHNYGYTF. This sequence joins TRBV20-1 and TRBJ1-2; D is possibly TRBD1 (6 bases). Trimming left V 2 bases short and J 2 bases short, with 12 bases between. This CDR3 comprises 14 residues. Germline assignment: CDR1 DFQATT and CDR2 SNEGSKA (reference sequence).

The J gene is TRBJ2-3, the V gene TRBV10-3; D not certain. Trimming cost V 0 bases and J 0 bases, with 4 bases left between them. CDR3 size: 14 residues. From germline, CDR1 is ENHRY and CDR2 SYGVKD. The CDR3 spells CAISESYSTDTQYF. For the CDR3, the DNA is TGTGCCATCAGTGAGTCGTACAGCACAGATACGCAGTATTTT.

The chain carries TRBV10-3 and TRBJ1-1; 7 bases align to TRBD1. The V and J ends lost 8 bases and 3 bases, in that order; junction bases with no gene match: 3. There are 12 residues in the CDR3. Germline-derived CDR1 and CDR2 are ENHRY and SYGVKD. The CDR3 loop reads CAIGQVDTEAFF. The CDR3, as DNA: TGTGCCATCGGACAGGTGGACACTGAAGCTTTCTTT.

The V and J genes are TRBV29-1 and TRBJ1-1; D uncertain. Trimming took off 4 bases at V and 1 base at J, with 16 bases between the two ends. The germline CDR1 and CDR2 sequences are SQVTM and ANQGSEA. CDR3 length: 15 residues. The CDR3 region has the DNA TGCAGCGTTGGAGGAGGACTCGGAAAGAACACTGAAGCTTTCTTT. It specifies CSVGGGLGKNTEAFF.

This clonotype has a count of ten or more. The genes are TRBV5-6 and TRBJ2-4, with D uncertain. Deletions cut 0 bases from V and 8 bases from J, with 6 bases between. The CDR3 has 12 residues. Per germline, CDR1 SGHDT and CDR2 YYEEEE. CDR3 in DNA: TGTGCCAGCAGCTTGGTCTCGGACATTCAGTACTTC. Translated, it gives CASSLVSDIQYF. Based on the CDR3 plus reference TRBV5-6 and TRBJ2-4, the full variable domain is DAGVTQSPTHLIKTRGQQVTLRCSPKSGHDTVSWYQQALGQGPQFIFQYYEEEERQRGNFPDRFSGHQFPNYSSELNVNALLLGDSALYLCASSLVSDIQYFGAGTRLSVL.

This clonotype appeared many times. The V and J genes are TRBV10-3 and TRBJ2-5, with TRBD2 matching 7 bases. The V segment lost 3 bases and the J segment 1 base; nucleotides outside the gene matches: 5. Germline values: CDR1 ENHRY, CDR2 SYGVKD. This CDR3 contains 15 residues. CDR3 protein: CAISDGRGSQETQYF. The CDR3 region has the DNA TGTGCCATCAGTGATGGGCGGGGGAGCCAAGAGACCCAGTACTTC.

The rearrangement uses TRBV7-2 and TRBJ2-1; TRBD2 is a possible D gene (5 bases). Germline V gene lookup returns CDR1 SGHTA and CDR2 FQGNSA. V shed 2 bases and J shed 10 bases, with 12 bases lying between them. This CDR3 is 13 amino acids long. CDR3 bases: TGTGCCAGCAGCTTAAGGCCTGAGGGAGAGCAGTTCTTC. Protein product: CASSLRPEGEQFF.

V gene TRBV20-1 combines with J gene TRBJ2-7; 8 bases align to TRBD1. Germline V gene data show CDR1 as DFQATT and CDR2 as SNEGSKA (reference sequence). J lost 7 bases, V lost 1 base, and 15 bases had no gene match. There are 16 residues in the CDR3. The CDR3 DNA is TGCAGTGCTAGAGTTTATGGACAGGGCAAAGTAGGGGAGCAGTACTTC. Its translation is CSARVYGQGKVGEQYF.